Reported below is one T cell receptor beta chain. Germline CDR1 and CDR2: MNHEY and SVGEGT. CDR3 size: 15 residues. V dropped 6 bases and J dropped 6; count of bases not matched to a gene: 10. The data were produced by immunoSEQ multiplex PCR, yet TCRdb's version contains in-frame clones alone and is incomplete. The table has around 250,000 clones, roughly 86% seen once; the top ten hold roughly 1.6%. This sample is drawn from a study of blood T cell repertoires in COVID-19. The chain has TRBV6-2 or TRBV6-3 and TRBJ2-1, with 8 bases identical to TRBD1. Specimen: PBMCs or T cells enriched from blood (not recorded which). This TCR was sampled from a woman in her 50s who had recovered from COVID-19. The CDR3 here is CASSPRGRAINEQFF. The DNA for the CDR3 is TGTGCCAGCAGCCCCAGGGGGCGGGCGATCAATGAGCAGTTCTTC.